Below, 27 T cell receptor beta chains from the same sample are listed, as sequenced in a study of cytomegalovirus exposure and HLA in healthy donors. Amplification used 60 Vbeta primers and 13 Jbeta primers. This table comes from immunoSEQ multiplex PCR, and its TCRdb copy is limited to in-frame clones, with some not included. The sample contains some 180,000 clones, about four fifths of which appear only once. The sample was PBMCs. These receptors all come from a man between 40 and 49 years old in good health and CMV-seropositive.

The gene calls are TRBV7-3 and TRBJ1-1; no clear D. V was trimmed by 1 base and J by 3 bases, leaving 12 bases between them. The CDR3 has 15 amino acids. CDR1 SGHTA and CDR2 FQGTGA come from the germline V gene. The CDR3 loop is CASSLSGGLDTEAFF. CDR3 in DNA: TGTGCCAGCAGCTTAAGTGGAGGGCTGGACACTGAAGCTTTCTTT.

Remarks on this clone: The conserved phenylalanine or tryptophan normally closing the CDR3 is absent here, so this likely arose from a read error. The J gene is TRBJ1-1, the V gene TRBV19, with a possible D match to TRBD1 (5 bases). The CDR3 is 11 amino acids. V dropped 7 bases and J dropped 5 bases, with 8 bases sitting between them. Per the germline V gene, CDR1 is LNHDA and CDR2 is SQIVND (reference sequence). The CDR3 loop is CASTGLTEAFL. As DNA, the CDR3 is TGTGCCAGTACAGGGTTAACTGAAGCTTTCCTT.

The chain uses TRBV6-1 and TRBJ1-3, with TRBD1 matching 10 bases. V lost 7 bases, J lost 2 bases, and 5 bases stayed unmatched. This CDR3 spans 15 amino acids. Germline loops: CDR1 MNHNS, CDR2 SASEGT. CDR3 in amino acids: CASTLGQGPGNTIYF. CDR3 nucleotide sequence: TGTGCCAGCACCCTGGGACAGGGGCCTGGAAACACCATATATTTT.

The rearrangement uses TRBV7-2 and TRBJ1-2, with 7 nucleotides matching TRBD1. Germline values: CDR1 SGHTA, CDR2 FQGNSA. The CDR3 contains 15 residues. Trimming cost V 5 bases and J 1 base; bases outside gene matches: 7. CDR3 amino acids: CASSAGGAINYGYTF. The CDR3, as DNA: TGTGCCAGCAGCGCAGGGGGAGCAATTAACTATGGCTACACCTTC.

The rearrangement uses TRBV6-6 and TRBJ1-4, with D possibly being TRBD1 (5 bases). Germline lookup yields CDR1 MNHNY and CDR2 SVGAGI (reference sequence). The CDR3 covers 13 residues. The V and J ends lost 2 bases and 11 bases respectively, with 12 bases between them. CDR3: CASSYGADWKLFF. The DNA of the CDR3 is TGTGCCAGCAGTTACGGGGCTGATTGGAAACTGTTTTTT.

The genes are TRBV4-3 and TRBJ2-1; 10 bases map to TRBD2. V lost 4 bases, J lost 8 bases, and 11 bases stayed unmatched. Germline loops: CDR1 LGHNA, CDR2 YSLEER. The CDR3 is made up of 16 amino acids. CDR3 coding DNA: TGCGCCAGCAGCCTTACGGGACTAGCGCACTGGGATGAGCAGTTCTTC. Translation: CASSLTGLAHWDEQFF.

The chain links TRBV6-1 to TRBJ2-7, with 9 bases that match TRBD2. The V segment lost 4 bases and the J segment 7 bases; nucleotides outside the gene matches: 11. The V gene's germline CDR1 is MNHNS and CDR2 SASEGT. The CDR3 spans 15 residues. The CDR3 nucleotides are TGTGCCAGCAGTGGTCCGAGCGGGGGGCTACGGGAGCAGTACTTC. Protein product: CASSGPSGGLREQYF.

As for this clone: Other DNA sequences in this specimen translate into the identical CDR3. The CDR3 sequence is CASSYSSGNTIYF. The CDR3 region has the DNA TGTGCCAGCAGTTATAGTTCTGGAAACACCATATATTTT. The V and J genes are TRBV6-5 and TRBJ1-3; D unresolved. Germline V lookup: CDR1 MNHEY, CDR2 SVGAGI. There are 13 residues in the CDR3. Deletions cut 3 bases from V and 1 base from J, with 4 bases between.

The table lists this clone with a few counts. The chain has TRBV29-1 and TRBJ2-2; the match to TRBD2 covers 10 bases. J gave up 4 bases and V 4 bases, and 9 bases lay outside the gene matches. The length of the CDR3 is 16 residues. Per the germline V gene, CDR1 is SQVTM and CDR2 is ANQGSEA. The CDR3 region is CSVVRLAGAGTGELFF. The CDR3 coding sequence is TGCAGCGTTGTTCGGCTAGCGGGAGCCGGCACCGGGGAGCTGTTTTTT.

The chain is built from TRBV6-1 and TRBJ2-7, with TRBD2 identical over 8 bases. There are 12 residues in the CDR3. Germline V gene sequence: CDR1 MNHNS, CDR2 SASEGT. Trimming removed 10 bases from V and 3 bases from J; junction bases left unmatched: 5. In DNA, the CDR3 is TGTGCCATTACCGGGACTAGCTACGAGCAGTACTTC. It yields the protein CAITGTSYEQYF.

This chain uses TRBV5-4 with TRBJ2-1; TRBD1 matches at 11 bases. Germline V gene data show CDR1 as SGHNT and CDR2 as YYREEE (reference sequence). The CDR3 spans 15 residues. Losses at the gene ends were 5 bases for V and 7 bases for J; bases not matched to a gene: 8. CDR3 nucleotide sequence: TGTGCCAGCAGTCGTCCGGGACAGGGGGGAAATGAGCAGTTCTTC. Residues: CASSRPGQGGNEQFF.

The chain has TRBV19 and TRBJ2-7, with D perhaps matching TRBD1 (6 bases). The V end was cut by 5 bases, the J end by 6 bases, with 14 bases between. CDR3 length: 13 residues. The germline gives CDR1 LNHDA, CDR2 SQIVND (reference sequence). The CDR3 nucleotides are TGTGCCAGTAGTGAAGGGGGTCGAGGCGAGCAGTACTTC. It translates to CASSEGGRGEQYF.

The chain has TRBV7-7 and TRBJ2-2; the match to TRBD2 covers 11 bases. CDR1 is SSHAT, CDR2 FNYEAQ, per germline (reference sequence). The CDR3 spans 17 residues. The V gene end was trimmed by 5 bases and the J gene end by 1 base; junction bases not matched to a gene: 6. In nucleotides, the CDR3 is TGTGCCAGCAGCCAGCGCCTAGCGGGAGGGAACACCGGGGAGCTGTTTTTT. Its translation: CASSQRLAGGNTGELFF.

The V call is TRBV6-6, the J call TRBJ1-4; D might be TRBD1 (5 bases). The CDR3 length is 15 residues. Trimming left V 6 bases short and J 3 bases short, with 14 bases between. CDR1 and CDR2 (germline): MNHNY, SVGAGI (reference sequence). CDR3 in DNA: TGTGCCAGCAGACCTCTGACAGCCCCTAATGAAAAACTGTTTTTT. This gives the protein CASRPLTAPNEKLFF.

The J gene is TRBJ2-2, the V gene TRBV7-2, with TRBD2 matching 9 bases. CDR1 is SGHTA, CDR2 FQGNSA, per germline. The CDR3 covers 15 residues. J was trimmed by 6 bases and V by 4 bases; bases with no gene match: 6. The CDR3 DNA is TGTGCCAGCAGCTCCGCGGGGGGGGTCGCCGGGGAGCTGTTTTTT. Translating gives CASSSAGGVAGELFF.

This chain uses TRBV6-1 with TRBJ1-2, with a possible D match to TRBD1 (6 bases). The germline V gene encodes CDR1 MNHNS and CDR2 SASEGT. V was clipped by 1 base and J by 8 bases, with 14 bases between them. This CDR3 is built from 14 residues. CDR3 sequence reads: CASSEVFGGGGYTF. The CDR3 region has the DNA TGTGCCAGCAGTGAAGTATTTGGGGGCGGAGGCTACACCTTC.

The V and J genes are TRBV18 and TRBJ2-2; the match to TRBD1 covers 10 bases. The germline V gene has CDR1 KGHSH and CDR2 LQKENI. The CDR3 has 18 residues. Unmatched junction bases numbered 8, after V lost 4 bases and J lost 0 bases. The CDR3 bases are TGTGCCAGCTCACGAGGACAGGGGGTATTTTCGAACACCGGGGAGCTGTTTTTT. Protein product: CASSRGQGVFSNTGELFF.

J is TRBJ2-5 and V is TRBV7-9; 10 positions agree with TRBD2. This CDR3 contains 14 residues. The junction had 3 bases not matched to a gene; V was cut back by 4 bases and J by 4 bases. Germline CDR1 reads SEHNR; CDR2 reads FQNEAQ (reference sequence). CDR3 in DNA: TGTGCCAGCAGCTACGGGACTAGCGTAGAGACCCAGTACTTC. Translation: CASSYGTSVETQYF. The full variable domain, in which reference TRBV7-9 and TRBJ2-5 provide the parts outside the CDR3, is DTGVSQNPRHKITKRGQNVTFRCDPISEHNRLYWYRQTLGQGPEFLTYFQNEAQLEKSRLLSDRFSAERPKGSFSTLEIQRTEQGDSAMYLCASSYGTSVETQYFGPGTRLLVL.

V usage is TRBV30 and J usage is TRBJ1-4, with TRBD1 matching over 7 bases. Germline CDR1 and CDR2: GTSNPN and SVGIG (reference sequence). Unmatched junction bases numbered 7, after V lost 6 bases and J lost 3 bases. The CDR3 runs to 14 residues. The CDR3 bases are TGTGCCTGTGTACAGGGGCCGGCTAATGAAAAACTGTTTTTT. It is translated as CACVQGPANEKLFF.

Of note for this clone: The same CDR3 arises from other DNA sequences in this sample as well. The chain employs TRBV5-1 and TRBJ2-7; D is uncertain. Germline V CDR1 and CDR2: SGHRS, YFSETQ. Deletions cut 0 bases from V and 2 bases from J, with 9 bases between. The length of the CDR3 is 14 residues. The CDR3 DNA reads TGCGCCAGCAGCTTGGGTCCGGGTACCTACGAGCAGTACTTC. Its translation is CASSLGPGTYEQYF.

This chain connects TRBV5-1 to TRBJ2-7; TRBD2 might be the D (5 bases). Per the germline V gene, CDR1 is SGHRS and CDR2 is YFSETQ. CDR3 length equals 16 residues. The ends were cut back, 0 bases at V and 4 bases at J, with 17 bases in the middle. The CDR3 sequence: CASSLAPREGAYEQYF. CDR3 nucleotide sequence: TGCGCCAGCAGCTTGGCCCCCCGGGAAGGAGCTTACGAGCAGTACTTC.

Only a few counts were recorded for this clone. The rearrangement links TRBV5-1 to TRBJ2-2; D is uncertain. There are 16 residues in the CDR3. CDR1 is SGHRS, CDR2 YFSETQ, per germline. Trimming stripped 0 bases from V and 0 bases from J, with 9 bases between. The CDR3 DNA sequence: TGCGCCAGCAGCTTGGATGTGGGCCCGAACACCGGGGAGCTGTTTTTT. Translation gives CASSLDVGPNTGELFF.

This clone has only one observation. J is TRBJ1-1 and V is TRBV5-1, with D tentatively TRBD1 (6 bases). The CDR3 has 15 residues. Trimming left V 4 bases short and J 1 base short, with 14 bases between. Germline CDR1 and CDR2: SGHRS and YFSETQ. The CDR3 nucleotides are TGCGCCAGCAGCATTGCCGGGACACAGAACACTGAAGCTTTCTTT. Translated: CASSIAGTQNTEAFF.

The chain recombines TRBV7-6 with TRBJ2-1; perhaps TRBD1 as D (6 bases). The CDR3 spans 14 residues. V was pared by 3 bases and J by 11 bases, with 17 bases between. Looked up from germline, CDR1 is SGHVS and CDR2 is FNYEAQ. CDR3 nucleotide sequence: TGTGCCAGCAGCTTTAGAGAACAGGGCGGACAGCAGTTCTTC. Translating gives CASSFREQGGQQFF.

The rearrangement joins TRBV5-1 to TRBJ1-2, with no clear D. V was cut by 2 bases and J by 5 bases, with 13 bases left in between. Germline values: CDR1 SGHRS, CDR2 YFSETQ. CDR3 length: 14 residues. The CDR3: CASSFRGLAYGYTF. CDR3 DNA: TGCGCCAGCAGCTTCCGGGGTCTGGCGTATGGCTACACCTTC.

This sequence joins TRBV5-1 and TRBJ1-1; tentatively, D is TRBD1 (6 bases). V shed 4 bases and J shed 0 bases, with 13 bases lying between them. Germline V lookup: CDR1 SGHRS, CDR2 YFSETQ. The CDR3 covers 15 residues. This CDR3 is CASSPRTAMNTEAFF. The DNA for the CDR3 is TGCGCCAGCAGCCCCCGGACAGCGATGAACACTGAAGCTTTCTTT.

The J gene is TRBJ2-7, the V gene TRBV6-5; TRBD2 aligns across 9 bases. The CDR3 length is 15 residues. Germline CDR1 reads MNHEY; CDR2 reads SVGAGI. The V and J ends lost 5 bases and 4 bases, in that order; junction bases with no gene match: 9. The CDR3 reads CASSAASGNPYEQYF. CDR3 in DNA: TGTGCCAGCAGTGCCGCTAGCGGGAATCCTTACGAGCAGTACTTC.